A single sample gave rise to the 23 T cell receptor beta chains below, sequenced in a study of CD8 T cells in Susac syndrome. RNA totalling about 0.5 to 1 ug underwent reverse transcription with random hexamers. MiXCR was run by TCRdb on the immunoSEQ multiplex PCR reads, yielding one entry per CDR3 protein. The table lists 150,000 to 200,000 distinct CDR3 sequences, roughly nine tenths of them singletons. Sequenced input: CD4+ T cells from PBMCs. All receptors derive from a human donor with Susac syndrome.

The rearrangement links TRBV5-1 to TRBJ2-7; the match to TRBD1 covers 7 bases. CDR1 is SGHRS, CDR2 YFSETQ, per germline. The CDR3 length is 13 residues. V lost 6 bases, J lost 4 bases, and 7 bases stayed unmatched. In DNA, the CDR3 is TGCGCCAGCAATGGGGACAGTCATTACGAGCAGTACTTC. Encoded protein: CASNGDSHYEQYF.

The V and J genes are TRBV2 and TRBJ1-1; the D is unclear. The germline V gene encodes CDR1 SNHLY and CDR2 FYNNEI. The CDR3 runs 13 residues. The germline V and J ends were trimmed by 5 bases and 1 base, with 8 bases remaining between them. CDR3 sequence (DNA): TGTGCCAGCAGTTCTGGTGGGAACACTGAAGCTTTCTTT. Encoded protein: CASSSGGNTEAFF.

The gene calls are TRBV27 and TRBJ2-2; D might be TRBD1 or TRBD2, each matching 5 bases. Trimming took 2 bases from V and 7 from J, leaving 11 bases between them. Germline V gives CDR1 MNHEY, CDR2 SMNVEV (reference sequence). The CDR3 spans 14 residues. This CDR3 is CASSLRWGIGELFF. In DNA form, the CDR3 reads TGTGCCAGCAGTTTACGCTGGGGGATCGGGGAGCTGTTTTTT.

The rearrangement joins TRBV19 to TRBJ2-1; D ambiguous. CDR1 LNHDA and CDR2 SQIVND come from the germline V gene (reference sequence). V lost 3 bases to trimming and J lost 0 bases, with 15 bases between them. This CDR3 comprises 17 residues. This chain's CDR3 is CASSMMLATSSYNEQFF. CDR3 nucleotides: TGTGCCAGTAGTATGATGCTGGCGACGAGCTCCTACAATGAGCAGTTCTTC.

This rearrangement joins TRBV20-1 to TRBJ2-1, with 7 bases that match TRBD2. Germline CDR1 and CDR2: DFQATT and SNEGSKA (reference sequence). Losses at the gene ends were 0 bases for V and 4 bases for J; bases not matched to a gene: 6. This CDR3 is built from 15 residues. In DNA form, the CDR3 reads TGCAGTGCTAGAGAGCGGGAGCTTTCTTACAATGAGCAGTTCTTC. Amino acids: CSARERELSYNEQFF.

The sample holds one count of this clonotype. At one end the junction does not follow the germline gene, possibly because of a read error. The gene calls are TRBV5-1 and TRBJ2-7; TRBD1 agrees at 8 bases. The CDR3 runs to 15 residues. Germline V gene sequence: CDR1 SGHRS, CDR2 YFSETQ. The CDR3 DNA sequence: TGCGCCAGCGGCTTGGGGACAGGTACCCGGGACGGGCAGTACTTC. Protein product: CASGLGTGTRDGQYF. The variable domain in full, completed from reference TRBV5-1 and TRBJ2-7, reads KAGVTQTPRYLIKTRGQQVTLSCSPISGHRSVSWYQQTPGQGLQFLFEYFSETQRNKGNFPGRFSGRQFSNSRSEMNVSTLELGDSALYLCASGLGTGTRDGQYFGPGTRLTVT.

This chain connects TRBV7-9 to TRBJ2-1, with TRBD2 matching 11 bases. This CDR3 has 16 residues. V trimming: 5 bases; J trimming: 3 bases; junction bases outside the gene matches: 6. The germline gives CDR1 SEHNR, CDR2 FQNEAQ (reference sequence). For the CDR3, the DNA is TGTGCCAGCAGCGACGTTAGCGGGGGGGTCTACAATGAGCAGTTCTTC. Translated: CASSDVSGGVYNEQFF. The variable domain in full, completed from reference TRBV7-9 and TRBJ2-1, reads DTGVSQNPRHKITKRGQNVTFRCDPISEHNRLYWYRQTLGQGPEFLTYFQNEAQLEKSRLLSDRFSAERPKGSFSTLEIQRTEQGDSAMYLCASSDVSGGVYNEQFFGPGTRLTVL.

The V call is TRBV11-2, the J call TRBJ2-3; TRBD1 might be the D (5 bases). The CDR3 runs 14 residues. Per the germline V gene, CDR1 is SGHAT and CDR2 is FQNNGV. The ends were cut back, 1 base at V and 2 bases at J, with 7 bases in the middle. CDR3 in amino acids: CASSLVRDTDTQYF. CDR3 in DNA: TGTGCCAGCAGCTTAGTCAGGGACACAGATACGCAGTATTTT.

The rearrangement uses TRBV29-1 and TRBJ2-3, with 16 positions matching TRBD2. This CDR3 contains 15 residues. The V and J ends lost 7 bases and 5 bases, in that order; junction bases with no gene match: 6. Germline assignment: CDR1 SQVTM and CDR2 ANQGSEA. CDR3 region: CSGGTSGGAGDTQYF. The CDR3 DNA is TGCAGCGGGGGGACTAGCGGGGGGGCCGGAGATACGCAGTATTTT.

The chain is built from TRBV6-2 or TRBV6-3 and TRBJ2-4; 9 nucleotides agree with TRBD1. V was pared by 6 bases and J by 0 bases, with 18 bases of the junction left unmatched. This CDR3 region has 20 residues. Germline assignment: CDR1 MNHEY and CDR2 SVGEGT. The CDR3 coding sequence is TGTGCCAGCAGCCAAGGGCGACGGGACAGGGCTAAAATAGCCAAAAACATTCAGTACTTC. This encodes CASSQGRRDRAKIAKNIQYF.

This sequence joins TRBV20-1 and TRBJ2-7, with TRBD2 matching over 7 bases. Germline loops: CDR1 DFQATT, CDR2 SNEGSKA (reference sequence). The V segment lost 0 bases and the J segment 2 bases; nucleotides outside the gene matches: 10. There are 16 residues in the CDR3. The CDR3 nucleotides read TGCAGTGCTAGAGATAGGGATCCGGGAGGTACCTACGAGCAGTACTTC. It specifies CSARDRDPGGTYEQYF.

This chain connects TRBV27 to TRBJ2-1, with D possibly matching TRBD2 (6 bases). This CDR3 contains 14 residues. Germline V lookup: CDR1 MNHEY, CDR2 SMNVEV (reference sequence). V gave up 7 bases and J gave up 10 bases, with 20 bases separating them. CDR3 in amino acids: CASTHNRGSWEQFF. CDR3 DNA: TGTGCCAGCACCCACAATCGGGGGTCCTGGGAGCAGTTCTTC.

This CDR3 reads CASSAGSWNTGELFF. The DNA for the CDR3 is TGCGCCAGCAGCGCCGGGAGTTGGAACACCGGGGAGCTGTTTTTT. The chain links TRBV5-1 to TRBJ2-2; a possible D gene is TRBD2 (6 bases). V was pared by 4 bases and J by 1 base, with 11 bases between. The CDR3 is 15 amino acids. Germline CDR1 is SGHRS and CDR2 is YFSETQ.

In its sample, this clonotype was seen a few times. This CDR3 is CASSYQGSGGADTQYF. CDR3 bases: TGTGCCAGCAGTTACCAGGGCAGCGGGGGTGCGGATACGCAGTATTTT. This sequence joins TRBV6-5 and TRBJ2-3; TRBD2 matches 8 bases. The germline V gene has CDR1 MNHEY and CDR2 SVGAGI. The CDR3 has 16 amino acids. Trimming cost V 2 bases and J 6 bases; bases outside gene matches: 10.

This clonotype occurred once. The rearrangement links TRBV6-5 to TRBJ1-6; 9 positions agree with TRBD1. Germline V gene data show CDR1 as MNHEY and CDR2 as SVGAGI. The CDR3 is 19 residues long. V dropped 0 bases and J dropped 1; count of bases not matched to a gene: 7. The CDR3: CASSYSRQGGISYNSPLHF. The CDR3 DNA is TGTGCCAGCAGTTACTCCCGACAGGGGGGAATTTCCTATAATTCACCCCTCCACTTT.

The V call is TRBV5-1, the J call TRBJ2-3, with unresolved D. Trimming removed 0 bases at V and 3 bases at J, with 14 bases between. Germline V gives CDR1 SGHRS, CDR2 YFSETQ. The CDR3 length is 16 residues. In DNA, the CDR3 is TGCGCCAGCAGCTTGGCTGACTTATCCACAACAGATACGCAGTATTTT. Protein sequence: CASSLADLSTTDTQYF.

This clonotype appeared a single time. The rearrangement links TRBV6-5 to TRBJ2-4; 10 positions agree with TRBD2. CDR3 size: 16 residues. With 4 bases clipped from V and 0 bases from J, the junction kept 3 bases outside the gene matches. The V gene's germline CDR1 is MNHEY and CDR2 SVGAGI. This chain's CDR3 is CASSSLAGGAKNIQYF. The DNA of the CDR3 is TGTGCCAGCAGTTCATTAGCGGGAGGAGCCAAAAACATTCAGTACTTC.

The J gene is TRBJ2-1, the V gene TRBV7-3; 7 bases match TRBD2. J was trimmed by 1 base and V by 6 bases; bases with no gene match: 3. The CDR3 extends over 14 amino acids. Germline assignment: CDR1 SGHTA and CDR2 FQGTGA. The CDR3 DNA follows: TGTGCCAGCAGGCGCGGGGGATCCTACAATGAGCAGTTCTTC. Its translation: CASRRGGSYNEQFF.

The gene calls are TRBV7-2 and TRBJ2-1; no definite D call. The germline gives CDR1 SGHTA, CDR2 FQGNSA. Trimming shortened V by 5 bases and J by 3 bases, and 17 bases separated the two germline ends. The CDR3 is 16 residues long. The CDR3 nucleotides read TGTGCCAGCAGCCCACCAGTATTAATGGGCTACAATGAGCAGTTCTTC. It encodes CASSPPVLMGYNEQFF.

V usage is TRBV2 and J usage is TRBJ2-2, with 9 nucleotides matching TRBD1. The CDR3 is 15 residues long. The V segment lost 4 bases and the J segment 4 bases; nucleotides outside the gene matches: 4. Germline CDR1 and CDR2: SNHLY and FYNNEI. This CDR3 is CASSAQGASTGELFF. The CDR3 DNA reads as TGTGCCAGCAGTGCACAGGGGGCGAGCACCGGGGAGCTGTTTTTT.

The gene calls are TRBV20-1 and TRBJ1-5; tentatively, D is TRBD1 (6 bases). V lost 1 base and J 6 bases, leaving 16 bases between the germline ends. The CDR3 runs to 15 residues. Germline lookup yields CDR1 DFQATT and CDR2 SNEGSKA (reference sequence). The CDR3 is CSARAHTGLTQPQHF. CDR3 DNA sequence: TGCAGTGCTAGAGCCCACACAGGGCTCACTCAGCCCCAGCATTTT.

The V and J genes are TRBV10-3 and TRBJ2-3; TRBD2 aligns across 11 bases. Per germline, CDR1 ENHRY and CDR2 SYGVKD. The CDR3 extends over 13 amino acids. With V trimmed by 10 bases and J by 6 bases, 6 bases remained unmatched. The CDR3 sequence is CATGTSGEDTQYF. In nucleotides, the CDR3 is TGTGCCACTGGGACTAGCGGTGAGGATACGCAGTATTTT.

This chain connects TRBV28 to TRBJ1-1; maybe TRBD1 (5 bases). Per germline, CDR1 MDHEN and CDR2 SYDVKM. The CDR3 sequence is 13 residues long. Trimming removed 7 bases at V and 3 bases at J, with 12 bases between. The CDR3 DNA reads TGTGCCAGCACCTTCCCGGGGGACACTGAAGCTTTCTTT. Protein sequence: CASTFPGDTEAFF. The complete variable domain, with remaining parts taken from reference TRBV28 and TRBJ1-1, reads DVKVTQSSRYLVKRTGEKVFLECVQDMDHENMFWYRQDPGLGLRLIYFSYDVKMKEKGDIPEGYSVSREKKERFSLILESASTNQTSMYLCASTFPGDTEAFFGQGTRLTVV.